The text below deals with one T cell receptor beta chain. The target antigen is unknown. The data stem from a study of response to subunit inactivated influenza vaccine. Study-level points and caveats: Every seasonal influenza vaccination brings in few new T cells, the authors suggested.

The germline gives CDR1 MDHEN, CDR2 SYDVKM. This CDR3 has 14 residues. V lost 4 bases and J 6 bases, leaving 16 bases between the germline ends. TCRdb independently ran MiXCR on the RT-PCR reads; one entry per CDR3 protein. Found here are roughly 500,000 distinct CDR3 sequences, approximately 16% of them singletons; the top ten hold roughly 3%. The specimen was CD4+ T cells sorted from PBMCs, collected around 25 months after vaccination. This chain links TRBV28 with TRBJ2-7; tentatively, D is TRBD1 or TRBD2 (5 bases each). The clonotype originates from a man in his fifties or sixties who received an inactivated influenza vaccine. CDR3 bases: TGTGCCAGCAGTTACCGGGCGAGGGGCCTCGAGCAGTACTTC. This sequence encodes CASSYRARGLEQYF.